Sequencing of this T cell receptor beta chain was carried out in a study of early T cells in non-severe SARS-CoV-2 infection. The table lists this clonotype with a few counts. MiXCR, applied by TCRdb to the 5' RACE reads, yields one record per CDR3 protein. The table lists under 85,000 distinct CDR3 sequences, about 5% of them singletons. The origin of this receptor is an adult who was a healthcare worker with PCR-confirmed SARS-CoV-2 infection or an uninfected control (not recorded which). Sequencing used whole blood, obtained at baseline.

Written as DNA, the CDR3 is TGTGCCAGCAGTGATCAGTCGACTCGCCTCGGGGCCAACGTCCTGACTTTC. Amino acids: CASSDQSTRLGANVLTF. The J gene is TRBJ2-6, the V gene TRBV7-9; D is undetermined. The germline V gene has CDR1 SEHNR and CDR2 FQNEAQ (reference sequence). Between the trimmed V and J ends, which lost 6 bases and 4 bases, there was a span of 19 bases. This CDR3 contains 17 residues.